This T cell receptor beta chain appears in the sequencing data of a study of blood T cell repertoires in COVID-19 (dated by TCRdb to 2020 to 2022). With respect to the entire study: Samples covering the acute and convalescent phases of COVID-19 were provided by collaborators in the United States, Italy and Spain. Where available, HLA class I and class II types were taken from metadata supplied by the sample provider and were not determined by assay-based typing. Sample metadata almost always included a de-identified subject ID, COVID-19 status, age in years and sex. Subjects who had been exposed to COVID-19, were actively infected with it, or had recovered from it provided the deeply sampled blood TCRbeta repertoires that made up the dataset. A freely available public database, intended as a resource for researchers studying the immune response to SARS-CoV-2, is where the repertoires were released. The prospective study material was composed of cDNA or gDNA derived from T cells, B-cell-depleted T cells, or PBMCs. Samples came from the ongoing ImmuneRACE study (first 160 participants) plus 1,254 subjects from 6 global collaborators. Results and caveats for the whole study, not just this receptor: The quantity of clinical and demographic metadata differed by source and by participant and was supplied without curation.

The immunoSEQ Assay, a bias-controlled multiplex PCR, was used to amplify TCRbeta CDR3 regions from genomic DNA. The authors' analysis ran thus. Nucleated cell counts per sample were estimated from amplification of reference gene primers within the assay. Sequence reads were collapsed and filtered to measure the absolute abundance of every unique TCRbeta CDR3 rearrangement. Productive Simpson clonality was computed per sample as the square root of Simpson's diversity index over productive rearrangements. TCRdb stores this immuneACCESS table with in-frame sequences only. Part of the clones is absent; in the studies checked, under half of the shortfall reflects unresolved V genes, and no reason is known for the rest. From that table come the V and J calls and clone size; the DNA was used to work out D and trimming. Counted in this sample were 180,000 or so clones; 75% to 90% of them appeared once. Of the sample, 6.5% to 9% falls within the top ten clones.

As to this clone: Its antigen remains unidentified. Base qualities are not at hand, and no much larger clone is one base apart.

Whole blood was collected in K2EDTA tubes by collaborating institutions according to the institutions' own protocols. For TCRbeta analysis, collaborator samples were shipped as frozen whole blood, as isolated PBMCs, or as DNA extracted from either sample type. Sequenced material: peripheral blood. This receptor was identified in a woman in her fifties or sixties with acute or convalescent COVID-19.

The CDR3 region has the sequence CAWSLTDTQYF. At the DNA level, the sequence is TGTGCCTGGAGCCTAACAGATACGCAGTATTTT. The chain links TRBV30 with TRBJ2-3, with the D gene call left open. The germline V gene (reference sequence) sets CDR1 to GTSNPN and CDR2 to SVGIG. Inclusive of the bounding cysteine and phenylalanine, the CDR3 is 11 residues long. The read is trimmed to its CDR3 DNA, 33 bases read in frame from base 1. A distance of 4 bases separates the germline ends of V and J, which lose 3 bases and 3 bases respectively.